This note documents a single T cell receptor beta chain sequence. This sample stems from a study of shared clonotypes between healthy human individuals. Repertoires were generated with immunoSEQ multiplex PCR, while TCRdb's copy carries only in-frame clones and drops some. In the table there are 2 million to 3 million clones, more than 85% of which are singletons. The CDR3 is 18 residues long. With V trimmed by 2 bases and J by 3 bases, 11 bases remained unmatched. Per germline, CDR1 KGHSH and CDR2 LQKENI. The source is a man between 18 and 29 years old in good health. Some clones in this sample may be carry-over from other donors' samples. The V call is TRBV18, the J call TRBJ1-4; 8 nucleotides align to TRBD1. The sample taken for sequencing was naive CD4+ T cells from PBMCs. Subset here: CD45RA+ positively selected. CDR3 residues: CASSPRQGPPGANEKLFF. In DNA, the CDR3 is TGTGCCAGCTCACCAAGACAGGGGCCTCCCGGGGCTAATGAAAAACTGTTTTTT.